Shown below are 4 T cell receptor beta chains from a single sample sequenced in a study of cytomegalovirus exposure and HLA in healthy donors. Measured with immunoSEQ multiplex PCR; TCRdb has only the in-frame clones, and not every one. This table has about 130,000 clones, about 80% appearing once. Specimen: PBMCs. These receptors all come from a young man in good health and CMV-seropositive.

CDR3: CASSWGLNYGYTF. In DNA, the CDR3 is TGTGCCAGCAGCTGGGGCCTTAACTATGGCTACACCTTC. The V gene is TRBV7-9, the J gene TRBJ1-2; the D gene is possibly TRBD1 (5 bases). The V end was cut by 4 bases, the J end by 1 base, with 7 bases between. CDR1 is SEHNR and CDR2 is FQNEAQ in the germline V gene (reference sequence). The length of the CDR3 is 13 residues. The complete variable domain, with remaining parts taken from reference TRBV7-9 and TRBJ1-2, reads DTGVSQNPRHKITKRGQNVTFRCDPISEHNRLYWYRQTLGQGPEFLTYFQNEAQLEKSRLLSDRFSAERPKGSFSTLEIQRTEQGDSAMYLCASSWGLNYGYTFGSGTRLTVV.

V and J are TRBV7-9 and TRBJ2-3; TRBD2 aligns across 13 bases. The CDR3 runs to 16 residues. Germline CDR1 SEHNR, CDR2 FQNEAQ (reference sequence). Germline trimming cut 3 bases from V and 5 bases from J; bases unmatched to any gene: 5. The CDR3 coding sequence is TGTGCCAGCAGCTTTGGACTAGCGGGAGCGGGAGATACGCAGTATTTT. Its translation is CASSFGLAGAGDTQYF. The complete variable domain, with remaining parts taken from reference TRBV7-9 and TRBJ2-3, reads DTGVSQNPRHKITKRGQNVTFRCDPISEHNRLYWYRQTLGQGPEFLTYFQNEAQLEKSRLLSDRFSAERPKGSFSTLEIQRTEQGDSAMYLCASSFGLAGAGDTQYFGPGTRLTVL.

The chain carries TRBV2 and TRBJ2-7, with D perhaps TRBD2 (5 bases). The CDR3 has 11 amino acids. Germline loops: CDR1 SNHLY, CDR2 FYNNEI. Trimming took off 5 bases at V and 6 bases at J, with 8 bases between the two ends. The CDR3 protein is CASSIEGEQYF. The CDR3 DNA follows: TGTGCCAGCAGTATCGAGGGCGAGCAGTACTTC.

This clone came up a few times. The chain uses TRBV6-1 and TRBJ1-3, with D hard to call. The germline V gene has CDR1 MNHNS and CDR2 SASEGT. V lost 5 bases, J lost 0 bases, and 8 bases lay in between. The CDR3 totals 14 residues. CDR3 amino acids: CASSPSFSGNTIYF. CDR3 DNA sequence: TGTGCCAGCAGTCCATCATTCTCTGGAAACACCATATATTTT.